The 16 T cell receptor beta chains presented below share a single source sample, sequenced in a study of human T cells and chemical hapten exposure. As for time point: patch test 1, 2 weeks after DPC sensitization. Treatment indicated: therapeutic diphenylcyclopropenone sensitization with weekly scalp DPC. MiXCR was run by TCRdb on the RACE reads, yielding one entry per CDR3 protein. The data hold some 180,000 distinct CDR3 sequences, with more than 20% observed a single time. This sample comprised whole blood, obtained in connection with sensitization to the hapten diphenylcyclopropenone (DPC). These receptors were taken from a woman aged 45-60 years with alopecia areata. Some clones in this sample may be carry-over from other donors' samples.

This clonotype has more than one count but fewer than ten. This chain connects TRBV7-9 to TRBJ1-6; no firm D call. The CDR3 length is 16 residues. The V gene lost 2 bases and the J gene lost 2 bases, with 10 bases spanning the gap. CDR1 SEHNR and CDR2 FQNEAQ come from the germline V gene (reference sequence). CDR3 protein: CASSLSPDAYNSPLHF. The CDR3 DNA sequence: TGTGCCAGCAGCTTAAGTCCGGACGCCTATAATTCACCCCTCCACTTT.

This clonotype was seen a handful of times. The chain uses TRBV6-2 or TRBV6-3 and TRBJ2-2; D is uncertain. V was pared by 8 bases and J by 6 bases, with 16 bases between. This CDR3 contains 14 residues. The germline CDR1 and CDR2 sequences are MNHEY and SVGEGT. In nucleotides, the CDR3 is TGTGCCAGCGCGGATCCACCCACGCCCGGGGAGCTGTTTTTT. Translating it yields CASADPPTPGELFF.

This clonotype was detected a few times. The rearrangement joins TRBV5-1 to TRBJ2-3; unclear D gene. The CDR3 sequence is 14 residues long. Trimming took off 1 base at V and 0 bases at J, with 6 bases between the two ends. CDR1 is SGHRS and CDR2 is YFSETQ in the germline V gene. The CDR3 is CASSLLQSTDTQYF. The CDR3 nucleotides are TGCGCCAGCAGCTTGCTGCAGAGCACAGATACGCAGTATTTT.

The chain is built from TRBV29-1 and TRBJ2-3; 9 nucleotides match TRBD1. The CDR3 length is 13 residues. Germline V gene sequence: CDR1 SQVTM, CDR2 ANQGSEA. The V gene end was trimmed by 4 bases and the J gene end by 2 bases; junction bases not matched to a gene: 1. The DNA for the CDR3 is TGCAGCGTTGGGACAGGGGCCACAGATACGCAGTATTTT. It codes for CSVGTGATDTQYF.

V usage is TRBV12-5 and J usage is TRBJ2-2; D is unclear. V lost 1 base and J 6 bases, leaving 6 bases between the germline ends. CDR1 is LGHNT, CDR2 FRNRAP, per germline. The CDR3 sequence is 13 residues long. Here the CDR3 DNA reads TGTGCTAGTGGTTTGGATGGGTCCGGGGAGCTGTTTTTT. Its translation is CASGLDGSGELFF.

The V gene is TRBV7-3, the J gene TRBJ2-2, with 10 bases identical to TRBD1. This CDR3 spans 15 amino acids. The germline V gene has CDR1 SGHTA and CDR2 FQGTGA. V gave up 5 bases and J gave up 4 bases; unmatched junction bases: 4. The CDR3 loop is CASSTGQGSTGELFF. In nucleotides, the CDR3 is TGTGCCAGCAGCACGGGACAGGGGAGCACCGGGGAGCTGTTTTTT.

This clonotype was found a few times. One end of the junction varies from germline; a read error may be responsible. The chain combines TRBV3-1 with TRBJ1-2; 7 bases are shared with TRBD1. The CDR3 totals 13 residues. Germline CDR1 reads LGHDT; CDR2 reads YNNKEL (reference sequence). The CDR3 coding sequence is TGTGCCAGCACAGGAATGAGGGGGCTTGGCTACAACTTC. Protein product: CASTGMRGLGYNF.

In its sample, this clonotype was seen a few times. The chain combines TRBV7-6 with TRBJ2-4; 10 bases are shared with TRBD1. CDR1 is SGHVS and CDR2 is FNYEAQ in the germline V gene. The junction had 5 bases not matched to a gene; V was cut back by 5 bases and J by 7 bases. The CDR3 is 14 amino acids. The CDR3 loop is CASSDGTGVNIQYF. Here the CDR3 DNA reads TGTGCCAGCAGCGATGGGACAGGGGTGAACATTCAGTACTTC.

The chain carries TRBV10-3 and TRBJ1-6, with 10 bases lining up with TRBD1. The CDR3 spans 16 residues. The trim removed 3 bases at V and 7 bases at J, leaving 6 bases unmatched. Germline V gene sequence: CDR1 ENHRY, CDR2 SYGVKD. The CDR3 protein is CAISEPGQGSNSPLHF. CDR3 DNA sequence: TGTGCCATCAGTGAACCGGGACAGGGGAGCAATTCACCCCTCCACTTT.

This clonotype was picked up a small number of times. CDR3 sequence reads: CASSLLAGDADTQYF. Here the CDR3 DNA reads TGTGCCAGCAGCTTACTAGCGGGAGACGCAGATACGCAGTATTTT. The rearrangement links TRBV7-2 to TRBJ2-3, with 10 bases aligning to TRBD2. The length of the CDR3 is 15 residues. Trimming took 2 bases from V and 4 from J; bases not matched to a gene: 3. Looked up from germline, CDR1 is SGHTA and CDR2 is FQGNSA.

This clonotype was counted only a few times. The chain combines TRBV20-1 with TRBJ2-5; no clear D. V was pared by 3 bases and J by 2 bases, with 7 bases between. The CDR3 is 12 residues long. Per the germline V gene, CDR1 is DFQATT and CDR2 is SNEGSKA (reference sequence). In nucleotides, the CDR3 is TGCAGTGCTAGCTGGGGACAAGAGACCCAGTACTTC. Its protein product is CSASWGQETQYF.

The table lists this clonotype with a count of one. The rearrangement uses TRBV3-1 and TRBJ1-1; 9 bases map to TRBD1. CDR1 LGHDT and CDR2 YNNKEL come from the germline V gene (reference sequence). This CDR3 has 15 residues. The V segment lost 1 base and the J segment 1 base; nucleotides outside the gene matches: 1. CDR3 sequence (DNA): TGTGCCAGCAGCCAAGGGACAGGGGCGAACACTGAAGCTTTCTTT. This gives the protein CASSQGTGANTEAFF.

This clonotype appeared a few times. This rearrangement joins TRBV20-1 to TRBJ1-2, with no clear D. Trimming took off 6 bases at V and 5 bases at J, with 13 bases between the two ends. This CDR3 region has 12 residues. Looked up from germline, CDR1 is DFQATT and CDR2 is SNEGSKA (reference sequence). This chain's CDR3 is CSAPTPTYGYTF. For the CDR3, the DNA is TGCAGTGCCCCGACCCCAACGTATGGCTACACCTTC.

CDR3: CASSFDRFFTEAFF. CDR3 DNA sequence: TGTGCCAGCAGCTTCGACAGGTTTTTTACTGAAGCTTTCTTT. V is TRBV7-2 and J is TRBJ1-1, with a tentative D call TRBD1 (6 bases). The CDR3 spans 14 residues. Trimming stripped 3 bases from V and 5 bases from J, with 13 bases between. Germline assignment: CDR1 SGHTA and CDR2 FQGNSA.

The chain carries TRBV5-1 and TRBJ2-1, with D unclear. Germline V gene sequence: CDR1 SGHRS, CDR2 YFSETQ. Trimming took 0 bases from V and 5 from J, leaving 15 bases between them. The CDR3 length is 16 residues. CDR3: CASSLDRLIDNNEQFF. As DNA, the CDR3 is TGCGCCAGCAGCTTGGACCGACTGATCGATAACAATGAGCAGTTCTTC. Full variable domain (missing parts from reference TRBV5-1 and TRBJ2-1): KAGVTQTPRYLIKTRGQQVTLSCSPISGHRSVSWYQQTPGQGLQFLFEYFSETQRNKGNFPGRFSGRQFSNSRSEMNVSTLELGDSALYLCASSLDRLIDNNEQFFGPGTRLTVL.

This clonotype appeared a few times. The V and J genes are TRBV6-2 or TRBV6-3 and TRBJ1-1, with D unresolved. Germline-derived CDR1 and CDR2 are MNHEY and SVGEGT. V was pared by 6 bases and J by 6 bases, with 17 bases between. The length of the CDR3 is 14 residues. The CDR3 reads CASRSLKGMAEAFF. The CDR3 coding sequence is TGTGCCAGCAGATCACTAAAGGGTATGGCTGAAGCTTTCTTT.